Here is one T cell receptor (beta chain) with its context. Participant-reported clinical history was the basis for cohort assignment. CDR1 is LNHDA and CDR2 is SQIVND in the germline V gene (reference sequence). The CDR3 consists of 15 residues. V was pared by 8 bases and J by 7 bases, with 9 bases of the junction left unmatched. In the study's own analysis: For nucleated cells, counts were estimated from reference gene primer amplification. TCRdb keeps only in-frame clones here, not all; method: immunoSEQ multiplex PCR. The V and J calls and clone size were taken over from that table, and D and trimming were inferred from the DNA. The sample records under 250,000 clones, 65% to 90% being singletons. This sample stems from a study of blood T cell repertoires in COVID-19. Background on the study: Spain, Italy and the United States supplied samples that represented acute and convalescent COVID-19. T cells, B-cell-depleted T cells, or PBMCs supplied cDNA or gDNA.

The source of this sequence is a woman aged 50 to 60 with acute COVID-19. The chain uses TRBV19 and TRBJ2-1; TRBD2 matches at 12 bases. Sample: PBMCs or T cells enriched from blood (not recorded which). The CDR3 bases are TGTGCCAGTGGCCTGACTAGCGGGGGCTGGAATGAGCAGTTCTTC. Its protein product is CASGLTSGGWNEQFF. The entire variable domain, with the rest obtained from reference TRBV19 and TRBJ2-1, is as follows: DGGITQSPKYLFRKEGQNVTLSCEQNLNHDAMYWYRQDPGQGLRLIYYSQIVNDFQKGDIAEGYSVSREKKESFPLTVTSAQKNPTAFYLCASGLTSGGWNEQFFGPGTRLTVL.